Following are 10 T cell receptor beta chains from one sample sequenced in a study of blood T cell repertoires in COVID-19 (TCRdb year 2020). Library preparation used the immunoSEQ multiplex PCR assay. This is the immuneACCESS table as TCRdb keeps it, with only in-frame sequences that have V and J called. A part of the clones is gone; compared with another copy, unresolved V genes explain less than half, and the rest is unexplained. The sample records approximately 140,000 clones, approximately 80% of which are singletons. Jointly, the top ten make up approximately 9.5% of the sample. Input material: peripheral blood. The receptors stem from a woman aged 80 or over in a cohort sampled during active or convalescent COVID-19.

The genes are TRBV10-1 and TRBJ1-1; tentatively, D is TRBD1 (5 bases). Germline CDR1 reads WNHNN; CDR2 reads SYGVQD (reference sequence). Deletions cut 6 bases from V and 1 base from J, with 12 bases between. This CDR3 is built from 14 residues. The CDR3 DNA is TGCGCCAGCAGCATGCAGGGTGGGAACACTGAAGCTTTCTTT. This codes for CASSMQGGNTEAFF.

The chain has TRBV5-6 and TRBJ2-7; D unresolved. Germline V gene sequence: CDR1 SGHDT, CDR2 YYEEEE. Trimming stripped 4 bases from V and 4 bases from J, with 6 bases between. The CDR3 is 11 amino acids. The CDR3 sequence: CASSLQYEQYF. DNA of the CDR3: TGTGCCAGCAGCCTTCAGTACGAGCAGTACTTC.

This clone was observed a single time. V and J are TRBV18 and TRBJ2-3; D gene uncertain. Germline V gene lookup returns CDR1 KGHSH and CDR2 LQKENI. The V gene lost 4 bases and the J gene lost 4 bases, with 6 bases spanning the gap. The CDR3 consists of 12 residues. The CDR3: CASSLVADTQYF. DNA for the CDR3: TGTGCCAGCTCACTCGTTGCAGATACGCAGTATTTT. Full variable domain (remainder filled in from reference TRBV18 and TRBJ2-3): NAGVMQNPRHLVRRRGQEARLRCSPMKGHSHVYWYRQLPEEGLKFMVYLQKENIIDESGMPKERFSAEFPKEGPSILRIQQVVRGDSAAYFCASSLVADTQYFGPGTRLTVL.

The count of this clone is one. The rearrangement joins TRBV6-5 to TRBJ2-2, with TRBD2 matching 9 bases. CDR3 size: 14 residues. V was clipped by 8 bases and J by 6 bases; unmatched bases: 7. Germline assignment: CDR1 MNHEY and CDR2 SVGAGI. CDR3 in DNA: TGTGCCAGCCACTGGCGGGGGGGCGCCGGGGAGCTGTTTTTT. This encodes CASHWRGGAGELFF.

The chain has TRBV19 and TRBJ1-1; D not certain. CDR1 and CDR2 from the germline V gene are LNHDA and SQIVND (reference sequence). The CDR3 sequence is 14 residues long. Trimming shortened V by 3 bases and J by 1 base, and 9 bases separated the two germline ends. DNA for the CDR3: TGTGCCAGTAGTATCCTTCGGGGGAACACTGAAGCTTTCTTT. As protein: CASSILRGNTEAFF.

V is TRBV6-6 and J is TRBJ1-5, with a weak D call TRBD1 (5 bases). The CDR3 has 15 residues. Trimming stripped 6 bases from V and 0 bases from J, with 12 bases between. CDR1 is MNHNY and CDR2 is SVGAGI in the germline V gene (reference sequence). CDR3 sequence reads: CASSRQYSSNQPQHF. The CDR3 region has the DNA TGTGCCAGCAGCAGACAGTATTCTAGCAATCAGCCCCAGCATTTT.

The chain uses TRBV10-3 and TRBJ2-7; 7 positions match TRBD1. Looked up from germline, CDR1 is ENHRY and CDR2 is SYGVKD. With 6 bases clipped from V and 0 bases from J, the junction kept 5 bases outside the gene matches. The CDR3 is 14 residues long. The CDR3 bases are TGTGCCATCAGGGAAGACAGGGCCTCCTACGAGCAGTACTTC. It encodes CAIREDRASYEQYF.

V gene TRBV28 combines with J gene TRBJ2-4, with D unclear. Trimming took off 10 bases at V and 0 bases at J, with 13 bases between the two ends. The CDR3 consists of 14 residues. CDR1 and CDR2 from the germline V gene are MDHEN and SYDVKM. CDR3 nucleotide sequence: TGTGCCACAAAACAGTTCCTAGCCAAAAACATTCAGTACTTC. As protein: CATKQFLAKNIQYF.

The chain recombines TRBV5-5 with TRBJ1-6; possibly TRBD1 for D (6 bases). Germline V gives CDR1 SGHKS, CDR2 YYEKEE (reference sequence). CDR3 length: 16 residues. V lost 2 bases, J lost 2 bases, and 11 bases lay in between. The CDR3 DNA reads as TGTGCCAGCAGCTTCACAGACAGGCCCTATAATTCACCCCTCCACTTT. Translation gives CASSFTDRPYNSPLHF.

This sequence joins TRBV28 and TRBJ2-5; 7 bases line up with TRBD2. The CDR3 extends over 16 amino acids. The J segment lost 1 base and the V segment lost 6 bases, leaving 11 bases of the junction unmatched. The germline V gene encodes CDR1 MDHEN and CDR2 SYDVKM. This chain's CDR3 is CASSGRDYRFQETQYF. CDR3 DNA: TGTGCCAGCAGCGGCCGGGACTACCGATTCCAAGAGACCCAGTACTTC.